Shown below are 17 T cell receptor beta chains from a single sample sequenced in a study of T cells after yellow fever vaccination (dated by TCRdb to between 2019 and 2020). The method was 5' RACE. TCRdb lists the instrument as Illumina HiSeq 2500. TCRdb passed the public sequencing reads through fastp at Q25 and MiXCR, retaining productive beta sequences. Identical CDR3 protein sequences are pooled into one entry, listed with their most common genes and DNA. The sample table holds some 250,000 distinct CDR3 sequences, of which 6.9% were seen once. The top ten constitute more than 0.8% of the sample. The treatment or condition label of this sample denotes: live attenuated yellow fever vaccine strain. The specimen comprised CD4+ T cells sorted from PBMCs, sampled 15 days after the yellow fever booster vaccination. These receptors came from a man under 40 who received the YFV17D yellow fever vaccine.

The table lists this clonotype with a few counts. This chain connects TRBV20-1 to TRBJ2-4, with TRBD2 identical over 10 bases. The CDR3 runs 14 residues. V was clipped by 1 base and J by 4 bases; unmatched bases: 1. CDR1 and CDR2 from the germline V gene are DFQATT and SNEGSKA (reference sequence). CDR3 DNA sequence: TGCAGTGCTAGAGTGACTAGCGGGAAAAACATTCAGTACTTC. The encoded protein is CSARVTSGKNIQYF.

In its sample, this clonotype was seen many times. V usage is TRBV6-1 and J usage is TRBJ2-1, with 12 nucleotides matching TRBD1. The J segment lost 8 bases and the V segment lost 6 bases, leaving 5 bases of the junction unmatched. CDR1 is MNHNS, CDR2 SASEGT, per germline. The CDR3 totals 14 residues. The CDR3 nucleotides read TGTGCCAGCAGACCGGGACAGGGGGCCGATGAGCAGTTCTTC. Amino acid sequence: CASRPGQGADEQFF.

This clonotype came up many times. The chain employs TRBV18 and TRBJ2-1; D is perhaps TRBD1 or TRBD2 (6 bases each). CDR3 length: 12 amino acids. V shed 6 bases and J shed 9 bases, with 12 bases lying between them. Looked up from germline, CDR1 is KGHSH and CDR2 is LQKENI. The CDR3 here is CASSTGASEQFF. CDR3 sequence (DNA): TGTGCCAGCTCGACGGGGGCGAGTGAGCAGTTCTTC.

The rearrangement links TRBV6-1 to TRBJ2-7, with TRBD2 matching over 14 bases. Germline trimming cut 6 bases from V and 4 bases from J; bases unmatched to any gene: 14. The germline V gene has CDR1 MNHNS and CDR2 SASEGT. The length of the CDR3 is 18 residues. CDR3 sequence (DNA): TGTGCCAGCAGCCCGCGACTAGCGGGAGGGCCCCAAGGTTACGAGCAGTACTTC. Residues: CASSPRLAGGPQGYEQYF.

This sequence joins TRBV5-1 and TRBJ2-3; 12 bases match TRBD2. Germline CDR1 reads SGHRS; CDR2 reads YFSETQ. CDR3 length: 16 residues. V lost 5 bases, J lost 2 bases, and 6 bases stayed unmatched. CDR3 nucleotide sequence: TGCGCCAGCAGATCGGGACTAGCGGGCCCCACAGATACGCAGTATTTT. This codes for CASRSGLAGPTDTQYF.

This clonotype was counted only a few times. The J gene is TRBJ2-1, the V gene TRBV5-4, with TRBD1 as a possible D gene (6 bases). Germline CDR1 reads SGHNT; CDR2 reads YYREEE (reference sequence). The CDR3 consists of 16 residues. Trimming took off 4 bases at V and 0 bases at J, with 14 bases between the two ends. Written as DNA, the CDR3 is TGTGCCAGCAGCAAGCAACAGGGCAGCTCCTACAATGAGCAGTTCTTC. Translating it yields CASSKQQGSSYNEQFF.

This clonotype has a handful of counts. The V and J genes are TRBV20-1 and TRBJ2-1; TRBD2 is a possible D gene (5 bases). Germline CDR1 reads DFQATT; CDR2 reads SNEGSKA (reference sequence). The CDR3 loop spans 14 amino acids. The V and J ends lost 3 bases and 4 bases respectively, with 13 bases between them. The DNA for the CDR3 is TGCAGTGCTAGCCAGGCGGGCCGTTACAATGAGCAGTTCTTC. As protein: CSASQAGRYNEQFF.

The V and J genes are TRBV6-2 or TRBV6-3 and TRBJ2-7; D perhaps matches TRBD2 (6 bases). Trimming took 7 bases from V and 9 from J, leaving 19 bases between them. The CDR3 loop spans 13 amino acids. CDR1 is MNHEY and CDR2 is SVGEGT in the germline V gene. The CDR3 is CASKRLGQIRQYF. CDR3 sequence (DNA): TGTGCCAGCAAAAGACTAGGCCAAATACGGCAGTACTTC.

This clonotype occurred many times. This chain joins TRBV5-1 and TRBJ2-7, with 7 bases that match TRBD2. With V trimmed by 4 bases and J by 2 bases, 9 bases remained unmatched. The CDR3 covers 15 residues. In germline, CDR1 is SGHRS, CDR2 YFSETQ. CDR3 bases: TGCGCCAGCAGCACCTTAGCGGGCGTACCCTACGAGCAGTACTTC. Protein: CASSTLAGVPYEQYF. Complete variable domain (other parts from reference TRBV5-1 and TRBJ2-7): KAGVTQTPRYLIKTRGQQVTLSCSPISGHRSVSWYQQTPGQGLQFLFEYFSETQRNKGNFPGRFSGRQFSNSRSEMNVSTLELGDSALYLCASSTLAGVPYEQYFGPGTRLTVT.

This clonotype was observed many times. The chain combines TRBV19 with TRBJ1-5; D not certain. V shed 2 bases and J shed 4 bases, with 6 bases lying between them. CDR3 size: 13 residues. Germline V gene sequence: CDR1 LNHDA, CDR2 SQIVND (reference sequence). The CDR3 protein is CASSISGNQPQHF. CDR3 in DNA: TGTGCCAGTAGTATATCGGGTAATCAGCCCCAGCATTTT.

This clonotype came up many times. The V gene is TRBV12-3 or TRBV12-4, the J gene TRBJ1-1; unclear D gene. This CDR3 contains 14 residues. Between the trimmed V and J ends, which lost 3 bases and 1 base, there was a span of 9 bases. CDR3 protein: CASSLGSANTEAFF. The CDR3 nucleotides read TGTGCCAGCAGTTTGGGGTCGGCGAACACTGAAGCTTTCTTT.

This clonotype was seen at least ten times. CDR3 loop: CASRGLAGVDTQYF. The CDR3 DNA reads TGTGCCAGCAGGGGACTAGCGGGAGTGGATACGCAGTATTTT. The chain joins TRBV2 to TRBJ2-3; 14 bases map to TRBD2. CDR3 length: 14 residues. V shed 6 bases and J 6 bases; nucleotides not matched to a gene: 2. CDR1 and CDR2 from the germline V gene are SNHLY and FYNNEI.

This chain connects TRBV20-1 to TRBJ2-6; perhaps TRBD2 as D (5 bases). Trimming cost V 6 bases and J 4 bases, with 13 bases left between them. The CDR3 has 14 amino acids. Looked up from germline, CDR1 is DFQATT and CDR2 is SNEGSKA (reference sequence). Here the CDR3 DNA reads TGCAGTGCAAGGGAGAGGCGGGGGGCCAACGTCCTGACTTTC. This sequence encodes CSARERRGANVLTF.

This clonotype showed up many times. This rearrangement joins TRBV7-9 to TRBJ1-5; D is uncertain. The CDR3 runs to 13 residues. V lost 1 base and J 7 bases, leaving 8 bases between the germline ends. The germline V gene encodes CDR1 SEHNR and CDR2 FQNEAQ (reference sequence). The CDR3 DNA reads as TGTGCCAGCAGCTTAGGGGTCGAGCAGCCCCAGCATTTT. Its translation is CASSLGVEQPQHF.

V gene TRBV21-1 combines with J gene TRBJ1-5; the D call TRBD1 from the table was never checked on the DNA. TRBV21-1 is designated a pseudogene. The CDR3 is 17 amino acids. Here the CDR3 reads CASSKDGGQVSNQPQHF. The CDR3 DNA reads TGTGCCAGCAGCAAAGATGGGGGACAGGTGAGCAATCAGCCCCAGCATTTT.

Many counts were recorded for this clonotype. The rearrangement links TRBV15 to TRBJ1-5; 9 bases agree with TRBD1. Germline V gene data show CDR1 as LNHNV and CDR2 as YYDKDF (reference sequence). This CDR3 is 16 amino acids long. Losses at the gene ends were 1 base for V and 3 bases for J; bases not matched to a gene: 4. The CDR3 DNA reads TGTGCCACCAGCAGAGCCGGGACAGGGTACAATCAGCCCCAGCATTTT. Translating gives CATSRAGTGYNQPQHF. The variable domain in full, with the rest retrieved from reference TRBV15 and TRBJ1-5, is DAMVIQNPRYQVTQFGKPVTLSCSQTLNHNVMYWYQQKSSQAPKLLFHYYDKDFNNEADTPDNFQSRRPNTSFCFLDIRSPGLGDTAMYLCATSRAGTGYNQPQHFGDGTRLSIL.

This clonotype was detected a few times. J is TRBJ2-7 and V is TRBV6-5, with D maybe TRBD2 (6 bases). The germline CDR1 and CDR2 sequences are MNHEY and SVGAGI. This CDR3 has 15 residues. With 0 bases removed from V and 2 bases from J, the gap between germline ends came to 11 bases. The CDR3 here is CASSYSGGATYEQYF. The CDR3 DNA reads TGTGCCAGCAGTTACTCGGGGGGTGCAACCTACGAGCAGTACTTC.